Here is one T cell receptor beta chain with its context. The antigen is unknown. Sample-barcoded 5' priming and a J-beta primer mix drove a second PCR of about 6 to 12 cycles. TCRdb processed the 5' RACE reads anew with MiXCR; each CDR3 protein has one entry. The sample lists around 1,500,000 distinct CDR3 sequences, 40% to 50% occurring once. This entry belongs to a study of blood T cells in healthy people across ages. Study results and caveats: Changes in expanded clonotypes were possibly confounded, as the CMV status of donors was unknown.

The germline CDR1 and CDR2 sequences are MGHRA and YSYEKL. CDR3 length: 15 amino acids. Trimming took off 4 bases at V and 2 bases at J, with 12 bases between the two ends. The chain couples TRBV4-1 to TRBJ2-1, with a weak D call TRBD2 (6 bases). Sequencing used blood. The sequence derives from a woman in her late teens or twenties in good health. The CDR3 is CASSPRLGPYNEQFF. CDR3 DNA sequence: TGCGCCAGCAGCCCCCGACTAGGCCCCTACAATGAGCAGTTCTTC.